This entry lists 16 T cell receptor beta chains sequenced from one sample in a study of shared clonotypes between healthy human individuals. Clones were sequenced by immunoSEQ multiplex PCR, and TCRdb holds only the in-frame ones, with some missing. The sample holds about 1.5 million clones, over 95% seen once. Material: naive CD4+ T cells sorted from blood. The subset: CD45RA+ positively selected. The receptors were sampled from a man under 40 in good health.

This chain connects TRBV5-6 to TRBJ2-7; TRBD2 might be the D (5 bases). The CDR3 runs 15 residues. In germline, CDR1 is SGHDT, CDR2 YYEEEE. Trimming cost V 0 bases and J 5 bases, with 15 bases left between them. The DNA of the CDR3 is TGTGCCAGCAGCTTGGGAACGGGATTGAGTAACGAGCAGTACTTC. It is translated as CASSLGTGLSNEQYF.

The V gene is TRBV7-6, the J gene TRBJ2-3; no definite D call. The CDR3 runs 18 residues. V lost 0 bases and J lost 0, with 16 bases in between. Germline lookup yields CDR1 SGHVS and CDR2 FNYEAQ. CDR3 region: CASSLARPSFSSTDTQYF. The CDR3 DNA is TGTGCCAGCAGCTTAGCACGACCAAGCTTCTCTAGCACAGATACGCAGTATTTT.

With respect to this clone: The sample holds other DNA sequences that translate to the same CDR3. The chain uses TRBV2 and TRBJ2-2; tentatively, D is TRBD1 (5 bases). CDR3 size: 15 residues. Germline V gene data show CDR1 as SNHLY and CDR2 as FYNNEI. V was trimmed by 4 bases and J by 2 bases, leaving 11 bases between them. The CDR3 loop is CASSGQGLNTGELFF. Written as DNA, the CDR3 is TGTGCCAGCAGTGGGCAGGGCCTAAACACCGGGGAGCTGTTTTTT.

The rearrangement uses TRBV2 and TRBJ1-3; no firm D call. This CDR3 contains 14 residues. Trimming shortened V by 11 bases and J by 0 bases, and 14 bases separated the two germline ends. The germline V gene has CDR1 SNHLY and CDR2 FYNNEI. CDR3 amino acids: CAASREFSGNTIYF. The CDR3 region has the DNA TGTGCCGCGTCGAGGGAGTTCTCTGGAAACACCATATATTTT.

The chain couples TRBV12-5 to TRBJ2-3; 12 bases align to TRBD2. The germline gives CDR1 LGHNT, CDR2 FRNRAP. Germline trimming cut 4 bases from V and 2 bases from J; bases unmatched to any gene: 7. This CDR3 has 17 amino acids. This CDR3 is CASGSGLAGFNTDTQYF. The CDR3, as DNA: TGTGCTAGTGGTTCGGGACTAGCGGGCTTCAACACAGATACGCAGTATTTT.

Turning to this clone: Other DNA variants within this sample encode the same CDR3. The chain couples TRBV6-1 to TRBJ2-1; no firm D call. This CDR3 has 13 amino acids. Germline CDR1 reads MNHNS; CDR2 reads SASEGT. V was pared by 1 base and J by 3 bases, with 4 bases between. CDR3 coding DNA: TGTGCCAGCAGTGAAGGGGTCTACAATGAGCAGTTCTTC. Protein product: CASSEGVYNEQFF.

The chain links TRBV11-2 to TRBJ1-4, with unresolved D. V dropped 3 bases and J dropped 7 bases, with 12 bases sitting between them. The CDR3 runs to 14 residues. The germline V gene has CDR1 SGHAT and CDR2 FQNNGV. CDR3 in amino acids: CASSFIGPGEKLFF. In DNA form, the CDR3 reads TGTGCCAGCAGCTTTATTGGGCCGGGTGAAAAACTGTTTTTT.

V is TRBV11-2 and J is TRBJ2-3, with D possibly matching TRBD1 (6 bases). Germline CDR1 SGHAT, CDR2 FQNNGV. Trimming stripped 5 bases from V and 2 bases from J, with 14 bases between. This CDR3 has 15 amino acids. CDR3 nucleotides: TGTGCCAGCAGCATCGGACAGACATCCACAGATACGCAGTATTTT. Its translation: CASSIGQTSTDTQYF.

The V gene is TRBV29-1, the J gene TRBJ2-5, with D maybe TRBD2 (6 bases). There are 14 residues in the CDR3. Trimming shortened V by 4 bases and J by 5 bases, and 17 bases separated the two germline ends. Germline V CDR1 and CDR2: SQVTM, ANQGSEA. CDR3 region: CSVGGRLVRETQYF. The CDR3 DNA follows: TGCAGCGTTGGTGGGCGACTAGTCCGCGAGACCCAGTACTTC.

This chain links TRBV5-1 with TRBJ1-4, with 7 bases identical to TRBD1. The CDR3 runs to 16 residues. Germline V CDR1 and CDR2: SGHRS, YFSETQ. The V segment lost 6 bases and the J segment 5 bases; nucleotides outside the gene matches: 13. The CDR3 bases are TGCGCCAGCACTACCCGGACAGGAGGGAGCAATGAAAAACTGTTTTTT. Translation: CASTTRTGGSNEKLFF.

This clone was detected once. The rearrangement joins TRBV12-5 to TRBJ2-3; D is ambiguous. This CDR3 region has 13 residues. From germline, CDR1 is LGHNT and CDR2 FRNRAP. Trimming took off 6 bases at V and 0 bases at J, with 7 bases between the two ends. DNA for the CDR3: TGTGCTAGTGGAACCGAGAGCACAGATACGCAGTATTTT. Amino acids: CASGTESTDTQYF.

The chain is built from TRBV30 and TRBJ2-3, with D perhaps matching TRBD2 (6 bases). CDR1 is GTSNPN, CDR2 SVGIG, per germline (reference sequence). Deletions cut 5 bases from V and 6 bases from J, with 12 bases between. The CDR3 is 12 amino acids. CDR3 protein: CAWGGLADTQYF. CDR3 bases: TGTGCCTGGGGGGGACTGGCGGATACGCAGTATTTT.

V usage is TRBV28 and J usage is TRBJ2-5; 9 positions match TRBD1. This CDR3 region has 17 residues. CDR1 and CDR2 (germline): MDHEN, SYDVKM. The V gene end was trimmed by 6 bases and the J gene end by 5 bases; junction bases not matched to a gene: 16. CDR3 residues: CASSLIRDRVFPETQYF. The CDR3, as DNA: TGTGCCAGCAGCCTCATCCGGGACAGGGTTTTTCCGGAGACCCAGTACTTC.

This chain uses TRBV6-5 with TRBJ2-2; D not resolved. The germline V gene has CDR1 MNHEY and CDR2 SVGAGI. Trimming removed 1 base at V and 5 bases at J, with 8 bases between. CDR3 size: 14 residues. The CDR3 DNA reads TGTGCCAGCAGTTACTTTACAGAAACCGGGGAGCTGTTTTTT. Its protein product is CASSYFTETGELFF.

This clone was observed once. The same CDR3 also results from other DNA sequences found in this sample. The chain employs TRBV19 and TRBJ1-5; D unclear. The length of the CDR3 is 11 residues. Germline CDR1 reads LNHDA; CDR2 reads SQIVND (reference sequence). V was cut by 6 bases and J by 7 bases, with 7 bases left in between. CDR3 sequence reads: CASSSGQPQHF. The CDR3, as DNA: TGTGCCAGTAGCTCGGGGCAGCCCCAGCATTTT.

The chain employs TRBV5-1 and TRBJ2-1; 9 bases match TRBD1. CDR3 length equals 14 residues. The V segment lost 3 bases and the J segment 7 bases; nucleotides outside the gene matches: 5. Germline V gives CDR1 SGHRS, CDR2 YFSETQ. The CDR3 DNA is TGCGCCAGCAGCTCCGCCGGGACAGGGAATGAGCAGTTCTTC. Translation gives CASSSAGTGNEQFF.